The present entry profiles one TCR beta chain with its context. Noted time point: patch test 2, 6 weeks after DPC sensitization. The treatment here: therapeutic diphenylcyclopropenone sensitization with weekly scalp DPC. The CDR3 is made up of 18 amino acids. Germline CDR1 MNHEY, CDR2 SVGEGT. Trimming cost V 0 bases and J 0 bases, with 15 bases left between them. A single record per CDR3 protein comes from TCRdb applying MiXCR to the RACE reads. Of 90,000 to 110,000 distinct CDR3 sequences listed, roughly 10% were seen once; the top ten hold 3.1%. This entry belongs to a study of human T cells and chemical hapten exposure.

Here the sequenced sample was whole blood, taken in connection with sensitization to the hapten diphenylcyclopropenone (DPC). V is TRBV6-2 or TRBV6-3 and J is TRBJ2-4; D gene uncertain. This TCR came from a woman between 40 and 50 years old with alopecia areata. Some clones in this sample may be carry-over from other donors' samples. CDR3 sequence (DNA): TGTGCCAGCAGTTACTCGTCAGGAAGATTACTAGCCAAAAACATTCAGTACTTC. Translated, it gives CASSYSSGRLLAKNIQYF.